This T cell receptor (beta chain) derives from a study of T cells after yellow fever vaccination. In germline, CDR1 is SQVTM, CDR2 ANQGSEA. CDR3 length: 14 amino acids. The V segment lost 6 bases and the J segment 3 bases; nucleotides outside the gene matches: 9. The sample holds many counts of this clonotype. Its antigen is as yet unknown. They built TCR cDNA with 5'RACE template switching, a step that put in a universal primer site and UMIs. MiXCR, applied by TCRdb to the 5' RACE reads, yields one record per CDR3 protein. The sample records 90,000 to 130,000 distinct CDR3 sequences, 7.5% to 9.5% being singletons. Study observations and caveats: Peaking faster, on day 5 versus 15, the secondary response was nonetheless weaker. Primary-vaccination clones mostly resurfaced post-booster (96% CD4, about 87% CD8). CD4 and CD8 compartments shared a small share of clonotypes, likely from convergent recombination.

V usage is TRBV29-1 and J usage is TRBJ2-7; TRBD2 agrees at 9 bases. This clonotype was obtained from a man aged 25-45 years who received the YFV17D yellow fever vaccine. The input for sequencing was CD8+ T cells sorted from PBMCs, taken 45 days after the yellow fever booster vaccination. The CDR3 protein is CSVRGVSGSYEQYF. Written as DNA, the CDR3 is TGCAGCGTGAGGGGAGTTAGCGGGAGCTACGAGCAGTACTTC.